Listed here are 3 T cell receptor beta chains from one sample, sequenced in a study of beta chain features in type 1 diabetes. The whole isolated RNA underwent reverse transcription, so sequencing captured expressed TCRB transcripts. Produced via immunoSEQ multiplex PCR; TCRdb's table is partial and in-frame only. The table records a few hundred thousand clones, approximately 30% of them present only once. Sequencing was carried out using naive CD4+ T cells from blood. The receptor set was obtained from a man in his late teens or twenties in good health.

This CDR3 is CSVVGRFATEAFF. As DNA, the CDR3 is TGCAGCGTTGTCGGCAGGTTCGCCACTGAAGCTTTCTTT. The rearrangement links TRBV29-1 to TRBJ1-1; no clear D. Trimming removed 4 bases from V and 4 bases from J, with 13 bases in between. Germline values: CDR1 SQVTM, CDR2 ANQGSEA. This CDR3 is built from 13 residues.

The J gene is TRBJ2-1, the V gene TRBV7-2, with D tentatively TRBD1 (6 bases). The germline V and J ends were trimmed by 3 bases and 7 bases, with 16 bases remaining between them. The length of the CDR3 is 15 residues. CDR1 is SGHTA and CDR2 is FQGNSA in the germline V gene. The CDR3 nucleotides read TGTGCCAGCAGCTTCGGTACAGGGAAGGTGAATGAGCAGTTCTTC. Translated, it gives CASSFGTGKVNEQFF.

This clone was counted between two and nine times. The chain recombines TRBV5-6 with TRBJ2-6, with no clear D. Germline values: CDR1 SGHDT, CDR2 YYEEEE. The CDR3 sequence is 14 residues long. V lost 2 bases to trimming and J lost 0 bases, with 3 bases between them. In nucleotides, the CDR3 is TGTGCCAGCAGCTTCGACTCTGGGGCCAACGTCCTGACTTTC. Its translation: CASSFDSGANVLTF.